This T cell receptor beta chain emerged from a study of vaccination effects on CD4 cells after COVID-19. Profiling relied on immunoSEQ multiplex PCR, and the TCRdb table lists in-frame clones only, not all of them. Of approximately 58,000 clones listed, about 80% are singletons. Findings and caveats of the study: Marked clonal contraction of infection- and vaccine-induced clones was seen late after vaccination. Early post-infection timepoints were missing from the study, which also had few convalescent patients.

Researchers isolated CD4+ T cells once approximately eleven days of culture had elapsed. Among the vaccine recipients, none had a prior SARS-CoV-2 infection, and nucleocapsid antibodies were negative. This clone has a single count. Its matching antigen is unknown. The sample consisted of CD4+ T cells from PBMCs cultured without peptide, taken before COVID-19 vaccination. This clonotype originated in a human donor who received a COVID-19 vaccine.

For the CDR3, the DNA is TGTGCCAGCAGGCAGGGAAGGGAGACCCAGTACTTC. This codes for CASRQGRETQYF. J is TRBJ2-5 and V is TRBV6-5, with D possibly TRBD1 on 5 matching bases. Trimming took off 6 bases at V and 5 bases at J, with 10 bases between the two ends. The germline V gene has CDR1 MNHEY and CDR2 SVGAGI. CDR3 length: 12 residues.